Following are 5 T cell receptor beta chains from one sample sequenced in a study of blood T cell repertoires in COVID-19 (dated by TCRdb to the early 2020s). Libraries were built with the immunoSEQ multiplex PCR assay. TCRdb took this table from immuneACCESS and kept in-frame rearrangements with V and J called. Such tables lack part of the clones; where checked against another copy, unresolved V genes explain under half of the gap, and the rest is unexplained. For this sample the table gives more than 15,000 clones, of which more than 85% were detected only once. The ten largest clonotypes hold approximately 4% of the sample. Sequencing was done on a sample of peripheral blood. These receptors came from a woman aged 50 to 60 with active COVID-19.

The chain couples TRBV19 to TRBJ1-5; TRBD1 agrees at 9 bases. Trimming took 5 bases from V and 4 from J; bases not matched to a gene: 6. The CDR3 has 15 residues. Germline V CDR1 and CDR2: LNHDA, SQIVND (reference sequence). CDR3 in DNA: TGTGCCAGTAGTGGGGGACAGGGCGAAAATCAGCCCCAGCATTTT. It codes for CASSGGQGENQPQHF.

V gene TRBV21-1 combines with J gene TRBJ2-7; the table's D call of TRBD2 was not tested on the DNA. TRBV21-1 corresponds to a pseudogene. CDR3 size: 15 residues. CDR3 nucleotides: TGTGCCAGCAGCGCCACTAGCGGGGTCCCCTACGAGCAGTACTTC. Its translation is CASSATSGVPYEQYF.

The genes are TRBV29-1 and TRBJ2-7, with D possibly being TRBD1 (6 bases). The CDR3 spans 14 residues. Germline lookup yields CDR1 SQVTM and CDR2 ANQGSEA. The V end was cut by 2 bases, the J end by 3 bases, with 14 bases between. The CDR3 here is CSVEWAGVDYEQYF. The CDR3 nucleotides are TGCAGCGTTGAATGGGCAGGGGTTGACTACGAGCAGTACTTC.

CDR3: CASRMDRTETQYF. In DNA, the CDR3 is TGTGCCAGCAGGATGGACAGGACAGAGACCCAGTACTTC. This chain links TRBV2 with TRBJ2-5, with TRBD1 identical over 7 bases. Trimming removed 6 bases from V and 4 bases from J; junction bases left unmatched: 5. This CDR3 comprises 13 residues. Germline CDR1 and CDR2: SNHLY and FYNNEI.

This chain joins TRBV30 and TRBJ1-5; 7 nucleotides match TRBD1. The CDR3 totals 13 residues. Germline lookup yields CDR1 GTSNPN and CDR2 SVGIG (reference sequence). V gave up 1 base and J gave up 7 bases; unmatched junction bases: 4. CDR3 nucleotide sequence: TGTGCCTGGAGTGACAGGGGCGGACAGCCCCAGCATTTT. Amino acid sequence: CAWSDRGGQPQHF.